This TCR beta chain is drawn from a study of OX40 agonist ivuxolimab in advanced cancers. Study at large: Ivuxolimab was administered intravenously to patients at 0.01 to 10 mg/kg every 2 weeks. Whole-study findings and limits: A proportion of nonresponders additionally exhibited low normalized T-cell clonal expansion.

The V segment lost 2 bases and the J segment 0 bases; nucleotides outside the gene matches: 8. Germline V gives CDR1 KGHSH, CDR2 LQKENI. The CDR3 sequence is 18 residues long. In regard to this clone: The antigen is not known.

Assay used: immunoSEQ multiplex PCR; TCRdb lists only in-frame clones, some missing. The sample shows under 30,000 clones, 92% of them seen only once. This clonotype originated in an adult with an advanced solid tumor such as melanoma, head and neck, liver or kidney cancer. This specimen was CD4+ or CD8+ T cells sorted from blood, taken in a trial of the OX40 agonist ivuxolimab. The chain joins TRBV18 to TRBJ2-1; TRBD1 matches 9 bases. This chain's CDR3 is CASSPGGQGYISYNEQFF. The DNA of the CDR3 is TGTGCCAGCTCACCAGGGGGACAGGGTTATATCTCCTACAATGAGCAGTTCTTC.